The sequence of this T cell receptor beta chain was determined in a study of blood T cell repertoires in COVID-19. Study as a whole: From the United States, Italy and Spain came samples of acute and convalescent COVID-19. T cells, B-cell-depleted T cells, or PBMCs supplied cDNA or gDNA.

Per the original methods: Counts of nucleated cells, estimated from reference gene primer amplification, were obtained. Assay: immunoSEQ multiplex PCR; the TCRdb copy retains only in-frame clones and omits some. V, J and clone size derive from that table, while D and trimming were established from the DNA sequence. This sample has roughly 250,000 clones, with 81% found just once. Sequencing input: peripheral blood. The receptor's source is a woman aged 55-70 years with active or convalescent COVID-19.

CDR3 protein: CASSLALGSYNEQFF. The CDR3 coding sequence is TGTGCCAGCAGCCTGGCTCTCGGGAGCTACAATGAGCAGTTCTTC. The J gene is TRBJ2-1, the V gene TRBV3-1 (or the pseudogene TRBV3-2), with D tentatively TRBD2 (6 bases). The germline V and J ends were trimmed by 4 bases and 3 bases, with 13 bases remaining between them. The germline gives CDR1 LGHDT, CDR2 YNNKEL (reference sequence). The CDR3 extends over 15 amino acids.